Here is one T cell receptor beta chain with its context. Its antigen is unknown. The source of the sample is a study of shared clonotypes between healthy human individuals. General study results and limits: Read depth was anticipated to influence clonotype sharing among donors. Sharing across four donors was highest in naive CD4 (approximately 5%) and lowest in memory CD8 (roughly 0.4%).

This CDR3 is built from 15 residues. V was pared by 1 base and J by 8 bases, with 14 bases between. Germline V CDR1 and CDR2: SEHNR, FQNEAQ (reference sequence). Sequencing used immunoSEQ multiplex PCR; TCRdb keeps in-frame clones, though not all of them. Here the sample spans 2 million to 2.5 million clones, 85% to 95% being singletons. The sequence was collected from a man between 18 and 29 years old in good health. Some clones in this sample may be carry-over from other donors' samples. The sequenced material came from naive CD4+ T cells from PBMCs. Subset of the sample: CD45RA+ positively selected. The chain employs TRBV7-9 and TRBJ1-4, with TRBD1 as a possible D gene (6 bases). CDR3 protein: CASSLVSPRGEKLFF. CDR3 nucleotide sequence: TGTGCCAGCAGCTTAGTTTCCCCGAGGGGGGAAAAACTGTTTTTT.